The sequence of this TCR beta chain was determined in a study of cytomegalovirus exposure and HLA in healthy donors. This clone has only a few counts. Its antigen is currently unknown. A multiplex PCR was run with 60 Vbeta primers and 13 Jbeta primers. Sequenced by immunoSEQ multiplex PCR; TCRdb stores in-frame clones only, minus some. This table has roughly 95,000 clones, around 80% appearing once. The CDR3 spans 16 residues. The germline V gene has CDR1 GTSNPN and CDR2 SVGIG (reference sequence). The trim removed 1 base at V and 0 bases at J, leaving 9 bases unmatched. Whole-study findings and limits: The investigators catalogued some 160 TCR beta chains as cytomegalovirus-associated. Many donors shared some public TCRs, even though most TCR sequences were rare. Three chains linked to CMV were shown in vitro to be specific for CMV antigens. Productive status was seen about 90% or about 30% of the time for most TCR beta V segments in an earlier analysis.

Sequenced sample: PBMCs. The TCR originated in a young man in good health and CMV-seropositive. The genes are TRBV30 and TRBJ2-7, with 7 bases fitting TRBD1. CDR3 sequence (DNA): TGTGCCTGGAGTGGACACATAGGGGGCCCCTCCTACGAGCAGTACTTC. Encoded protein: CAWSGHIGGPSYEQYF.